This entry lists 6 T cell receptor beta chains sequenced from one sample in a study of molecular identifiers for immune sequencing clone quantification. TCRdb re-analysed the PCR reads in MiXCR, keeping a single row per CDR3 protein. Found here are about 640,000 distinct CDR3 sequences, just under 20% of them singletons; the top ten hold 0.7% to 1%. The material sequenced was naive CD8+ T cells from blood, with Jurkat cell RNA spiked in. Regarding subset: FACS-sorted CD8+CD4-CCR7+CD45RA+ naive T cells. These TCRs come from a human donor in good health. Some libraries in this study had Jurkat cell RNA spiked in.

Points on this clonotype: This could be a read error, since a much larger clone is one nucleotide away. The chain employs TRBV7-9 and TRBJ1-4; weak D call: TRBD1 (6 bases). Germline V gives CDR1 SEHNR, CDR2 FQNEAQ (reference sequence). The CDR3 consists of 16 residues. CDR3: CASSTLSGGAGEKPFF. The CDR3 nucleotides are TGTGCCAGCAGCACCTTAAGTGGGGGCGCAGGAGAAAAACCGTTTTTT.

About this clonotype itself: A read error may be the cause here, since a much bigger clone is one base away. Here the CDR3 omits its conserved ending phenylalanine or tryptophan, so a read error is the likely source. This chain joins TRBV6-2 or TRBV6-3 and TRBJ1-5, with no clear D. Germline V lookup: CDR1 MNHEY, CDR2 SVGEGT. The germline V and J ends were trimmed by 3 bases and 5 bases, with 11 bases remaining between them. The CDR3 is 14 residues long. This chain's CDR3 is CASSYQSPDQPQHL. DNA of the CDR3: TGTGCCAGCAGTTATCAATCCCCGGATCAGCCCCAGCATCTT.

This clonotype was observed a single time. The conserved phenylalanine or tryptophan normally closing the CDR3 is absent here, so this likely arose from a read error. The chain employs TRBV9 and TRBJ2-3, with D possibly called TRBD1 or TRBD2 (5 bases each). V was shortened by 3 bases and J by 10 bases, with 27 bases between the two germline ends. The CDR3 extends over 17 amino acids. Per germline, CDR1 SGDLS and CDR2 YYNGEE. The CDR3 nucleotides are TGTGCCAGCAGCGCGACGGGACGGACATCACCGGGGCTGTCGCAGTATCTT. Translation: CASSATGRTSPGLSQYL.

As concerns this clonotype: A much larger clone differs by one base, so this may be a read error. The rearrangement uses TRBV4-1 and TRBJ2-7; 10 bases line up with TRBD1. Germline V CDR1 and CDR2: MGHRA, YSYEKL. The CDR3 totals 15 residues. CDR3 loop: CASSQEGTGVYGQYF. In DNA form, the CDR3 reads TGCGCCAGCAGCCAAGAAGGGACAGGGGTCTACGGGCAGTACTTC.

This clonotype was recorded at least ten times. The chain employs TRBV6-5 and TRBJ2-2, with 7 bases aligning to TRBD1. The CDR3 runs 14 residues. Germline lookup yields CDR1 MNHEY and CDR2 SVGAGI. With 7 bases clipped from V and 6 bases from J, the junction kept 8 bases outside the gene matches. The CDR3 loop reads CASTQLTGAGELFF. Written as DNA, the CDR3 is TGTGCCAGCACCCAACTCACAGGGGCCGGGGAGCTGTTTTTT.

In this sample, this clonotype turned up once. Possible read error: a much larger clone is one base away. The chain links TRBV6-6 to TRBJ1-1, with 9 bases identical to TRBD1. Germline-derived CDR1 and CDR2 are MNHNY and SVGAGI (reference sequence). This CDR3 spans 16 amino acids. DNA of the CDR3: TGTGCCAGCAGAGGGGTACAGGGGGCGCTAGGCACTGAAGCTTCCTTT. Encoded protein: CASRGVQGALGTEASF.